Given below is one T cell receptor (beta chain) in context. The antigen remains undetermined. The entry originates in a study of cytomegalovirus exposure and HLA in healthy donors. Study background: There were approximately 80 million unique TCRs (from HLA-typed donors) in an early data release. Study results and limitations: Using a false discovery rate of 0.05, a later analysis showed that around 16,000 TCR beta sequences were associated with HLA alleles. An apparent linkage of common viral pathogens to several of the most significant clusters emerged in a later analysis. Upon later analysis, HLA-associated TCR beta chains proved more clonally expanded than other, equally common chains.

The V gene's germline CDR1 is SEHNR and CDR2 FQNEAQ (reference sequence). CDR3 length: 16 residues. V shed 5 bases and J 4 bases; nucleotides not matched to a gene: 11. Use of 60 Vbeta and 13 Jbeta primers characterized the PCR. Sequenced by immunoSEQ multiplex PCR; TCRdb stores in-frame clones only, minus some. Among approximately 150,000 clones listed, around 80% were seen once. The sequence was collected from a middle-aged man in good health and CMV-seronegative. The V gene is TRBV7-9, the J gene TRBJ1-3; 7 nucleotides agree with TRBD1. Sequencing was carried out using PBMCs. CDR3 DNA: TGTGCCAGCAGCCTCACCCGACAGGGACCAGGAAACACCATATATTTT. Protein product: CASSLTRQGPGNTIYF.